This TCR beta chain was recovered during a study of CD8+ T cells in alopecia areata. The treatment is: oral pan-JAK inhibitor, 5-10 mg twice daily. Extracted from the samples, RNA was reverse transcribed into cDNA to serve as the sequencing template. Only in-frame clones appear in the TCRdb table, and some are missing; sequencing was by immunoSEQ multiplex PCR. This table holds about 190,000 clones, about 60% found once. Germline assignment: CDR1 LGHNA and CDR2 YNFKEQ. CDR3 length: 15 residues. V lost 5 bases, J lost 7 bases, and 18 bases lay in between. The receptor's source is a human donor with alopecia areata. The chain is built from TRBV4-2 and TRBJ2-1; a possible D gene is TRBD2 (6 bases). Specimen: CD4+ T cells sorted from blood, collected at week 4, from a patient treated with tofacitinib. The CDR3 loop is CASSASGTPSNEQFF. CDR3 nucleotide sequence: TGTGCCAGCAGCGCTTCTGGGACTCCATCGAATGAGCAGTTCTTC.